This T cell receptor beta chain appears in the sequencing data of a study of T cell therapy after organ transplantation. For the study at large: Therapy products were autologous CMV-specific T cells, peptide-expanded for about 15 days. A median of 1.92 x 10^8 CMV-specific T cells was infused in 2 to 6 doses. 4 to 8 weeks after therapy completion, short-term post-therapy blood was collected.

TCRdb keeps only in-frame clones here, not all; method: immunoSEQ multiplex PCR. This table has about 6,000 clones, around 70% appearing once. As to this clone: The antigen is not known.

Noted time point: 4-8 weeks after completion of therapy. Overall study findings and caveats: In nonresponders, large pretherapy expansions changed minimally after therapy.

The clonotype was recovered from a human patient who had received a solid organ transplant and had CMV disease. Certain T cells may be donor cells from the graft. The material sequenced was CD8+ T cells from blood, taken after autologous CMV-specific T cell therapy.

This chain's CDR3 is CASSQGLAVYNEQFF. The CDR3 DNA reads as TGCGCCAGCAGCCAAGGACTAGCGGTCTACAATGAGCAGTTCTTC. The rearrangement links TRBV4-3 to TRBJ2-1; 9 bases line up with TRBD2. CDR1 and CDR2 (germline): LGHNA, YSLEER. The CDR3 has 15 amino acids. V shed 1 base and J 3 bases; nucleotides not matched to a gene: 1.